This T cell receptor (beta chain) emerged from a study of neoadjuvant anti-PD-1 for oral cavity cancer. The time point here: after neoadjuvant nivolumab, at surgical resection. There are a few counts of this clone. The J segment lost 0 bases and the V segment lost 7 bases, leaving 12 bases of the junction unmatched. This CDR3 has 19 residues. Germline CDR1 SGHVS, CDR2 FQNEAQ. Profiling relied on immunoSEQ multiplex PCR, and the TCRdb table lists in-frame clones only, not all of them. The sample lists around 70,000 clones, 80% to 90% seen once, with approximately 3.6% in the top ten. Sample: PBMCs, taken after nivolumab (anti-PD-1) treatment. The origin of this receptor is a person between 40 and 85 years old with oral cavity squamous cell carcinoma. The genes are TRBV7-8 and TRBJ2-1; 13 bases are a match to TRBD2. This CDR3 reads CASTPGLAGAPGSYNEQFF. CDR3 nucleotide sequence: TGTGCCAGCACTCCCGGACTAGCGGGAGCCCCCGGCTCCTACAATGAGCAGTTCTTC.